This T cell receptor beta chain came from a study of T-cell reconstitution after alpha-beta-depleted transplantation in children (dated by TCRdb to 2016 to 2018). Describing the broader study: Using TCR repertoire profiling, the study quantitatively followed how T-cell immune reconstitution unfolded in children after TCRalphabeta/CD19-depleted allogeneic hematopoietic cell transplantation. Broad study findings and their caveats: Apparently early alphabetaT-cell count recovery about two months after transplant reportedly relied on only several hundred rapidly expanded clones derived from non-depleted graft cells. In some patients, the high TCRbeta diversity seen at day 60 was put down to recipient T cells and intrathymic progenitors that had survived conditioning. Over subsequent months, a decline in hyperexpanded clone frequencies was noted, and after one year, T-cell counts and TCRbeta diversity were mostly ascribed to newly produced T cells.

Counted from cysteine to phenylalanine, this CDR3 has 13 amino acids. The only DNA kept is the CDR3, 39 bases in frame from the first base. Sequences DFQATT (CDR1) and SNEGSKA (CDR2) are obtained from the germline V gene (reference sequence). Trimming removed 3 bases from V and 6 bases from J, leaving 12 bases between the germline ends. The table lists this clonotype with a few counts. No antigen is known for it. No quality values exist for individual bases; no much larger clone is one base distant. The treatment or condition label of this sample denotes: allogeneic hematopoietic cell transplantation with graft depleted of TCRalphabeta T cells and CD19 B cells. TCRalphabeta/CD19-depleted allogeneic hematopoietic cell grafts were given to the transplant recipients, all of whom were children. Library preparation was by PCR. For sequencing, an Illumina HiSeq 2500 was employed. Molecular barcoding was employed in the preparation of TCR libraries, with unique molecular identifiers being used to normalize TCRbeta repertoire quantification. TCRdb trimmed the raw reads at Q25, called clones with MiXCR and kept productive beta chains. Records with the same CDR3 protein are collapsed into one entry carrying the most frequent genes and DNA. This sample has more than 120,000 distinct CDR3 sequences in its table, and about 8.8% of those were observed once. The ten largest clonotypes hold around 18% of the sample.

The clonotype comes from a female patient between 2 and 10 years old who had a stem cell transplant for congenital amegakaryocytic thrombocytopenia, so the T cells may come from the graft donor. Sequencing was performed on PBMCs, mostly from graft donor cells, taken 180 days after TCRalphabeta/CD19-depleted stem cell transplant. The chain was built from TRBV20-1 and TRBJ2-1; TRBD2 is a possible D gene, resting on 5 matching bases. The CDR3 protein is CSARSGLLNEQFF. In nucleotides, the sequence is TGCAGTGCTAGGAGTGGACTCCTCAATGAGCAGTTCTTC.